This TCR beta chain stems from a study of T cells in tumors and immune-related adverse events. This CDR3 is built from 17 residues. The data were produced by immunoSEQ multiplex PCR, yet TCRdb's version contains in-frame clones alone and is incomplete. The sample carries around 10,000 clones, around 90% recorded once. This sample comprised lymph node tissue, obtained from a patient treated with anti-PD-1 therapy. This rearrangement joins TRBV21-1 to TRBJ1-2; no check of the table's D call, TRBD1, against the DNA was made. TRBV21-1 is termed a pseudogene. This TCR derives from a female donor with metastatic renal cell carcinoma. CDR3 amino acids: CASSKFHSQGLGYGYTF. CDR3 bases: TGTGCCAGCAGCAAATTCCATTCACAGGGGCTCGGCTATGGCTACACCTTC.